One and the same sample provided the 20 T cell receptor beta chains below, sequenced in a study of T cell repertoires in cytomegalovirus infection. TCRdb fed the reads into MiXCR, producing one record per CDR3 protein. The sample carries some 350,000 distinct CDR3 sequences, approximately 18% recorded once. Sequencing input: PBMCs. These receptor sequences come from a human donor in good health (CMV status not recorded). Some clones in this sample may be carry-over from other donors' samples.

This clonotype was seen at least ten times. This CDR3 fails to terminate in the conserved phenylalanine or tryptophan, so it likely reflects a read error. It is unclear where the CDR3 begins or ends on the DNA, so no DNA is shown, and the CDR3 is as TCRdb lists it. The chain couples TRBV7-8 to TRBJ1-4. The CDR3 adds up to 11 amino acids, both ends counted. CDR1 and CDR2 from the germline V gene are SGHVS and FQNEAQ. The CDR3 spells CASSYTRVPYV.

The CDR3 sequence: CASKRVGRTNEKLFF. In DNA form, the CDR3 reads TGTGCCAGTAAACGGGTTGGCAGAACTAATGAAAAACTGTTTTTT. The chain is built from TRBV19 and TRBJ1-4; D not certain. The germline V gene has CDR1 LNHDA and CDR2 SQIVND (reference sequence). Trimming cost V 7 bases and J 1 base, with 13 bases left between them. CDR3 length equals 15 residues.

The chain recombines TRBV2 with TRBJ2-3, with 7 bases that match TRBD1. With V trimmed by 7 bases and J by 12 bases, 13 bases remained unmatched. The CDR3 contains 13 residues. The germline CDR1 and CDR2 sequences are SNHLY and FYNNEI. As DNA, the CDR3 is TGTGCCAGCACCCGGGACAGCCAACGATCCCAGTATTTT. It translates to CASTRDSQRSQYF.

Concerning this clonotype itself: A much larger clone sits a single nucleotide away, making a read error possible. The CDR3 does not end in the conserved phenylalanine or tryptophan, so this is likely a read error. The chain combines TRBV7-6 with TRBJ2-7; 8 bases agree with TRBD1. V lost 0 bases and J lost 3; bases outside the gene matches: 1. Germline lookup yields CDR1 SGHVS and CDR2 FNYEAQ. The CDR3 has 14 amino acids. The CDR3 is CASSLAGTGYEQYL. The CDR3, as DNA: TGTGCCAGCAGCTTAGCGGGGACAGGCTACGAGCAGTACTTA.

The chain is built from TRBV29-1 and TRBJ2-5, with TRBD1 matching 10 bases. The CDR3 consists of 14 residues. CDR1 and CDR2 from the germline V gene are SQVTM and ANQGSEA. Trimming took 4 bases from V and 5 from J; bases not matched to a gene: 7. DNA of the CDR3: TGCAGCGTTGTGGGGACAGGGGAACCGGAGACCCAGTACTTC. This sequence encodes CSVVGTGEPETQYF.

This clonotype was recorded many times. The genes are TRBV7-2 and TRBJ2-3; 8 nucleotides align to TRBD1. The CDR3 covers 15 residues. J gave up 4 bases and V 7 bases, and 10 bases lay outside the gene matches. From germline, CDR1 is SGHTA and CDR2 FQGNSA. CDR3 bases: TGTGCCAGCACCCCAAGGACAGGGTCGGCAGATACGCAGTATTTT. It yields the protein CASTPRTGSADTQYF.

At least ten counts were recorded for this clonotype. The chain links TRBV7-8 to TRBJ1-5; D remains ambiguous. Trimming shortened V by 1 base and J by 0 bases, and 4 bases separated the two germline ends. The CDR3 loop spans 14 amino acids. Germline assignment: CDR1 SGHVS and CDR2 FQNEAQ. CDR3 nucleotide sequence: TGTGCCAGCAGCTTAGTACGTAGCAATCAGCCCCAGCATTTT. It yields the protein CASSLVRSNQPQHF.

The rearrangement joins TRBV12-3 or TRBV12-4 to TRBJ1-2; 7 bases align to TRBD1. The CDR3 totals 11 residues. V shed 6 bases and J 7 bases; nucleotides not matched to a gene: 2. The CDR3 region has the DNA TGTGCCAGCAGGTACAGGGGTGGCTACACCTTC. It specifies CASRYRGGYTF.

This clonotype was counted only a few times. The chain has TRBV5-5 and TRBJ1-2, with D maybe TRBD1 (6 bases). The germline V and J ends were trimmed by 0 bases and 5 bases, with 11 bases remaining between them. CDR1 and CDR2 from the germline V gene are SGHKS and YYEKEE (reference sequence). The CDR3 runs 14 residues. CDR3 DNA sequence: TGTGCCAGCAGCTTGGTTCCAGGGGTTTATGGCTACACCTTC. Translated, it gives CASSLVPGVYGYTF.

This chain links TRBV4-2 with TRBJ1-2, with D unresolved. The CDR3 extends over 17 amino acids. Per the germline V gene, CDR1 is LGHNA and CDR2 is YNFKEQ. Trimming cost V 1 base and J 0 bases, with 15 bases left between them. The CDR3 DNA follows: TGTGCCAGCAGCCAAGTAAGAGTTGAGCCGGCTAACTATGGCTACACCTTC. The encoded protein is CASSQVRVEPANYGYTF.

This clonotype has only a few counts. The J gene is TRBJ2-3, the V gene TRBV6-2 or TRBV6-3; the D gene is possibly TRBD1 (5 bases). With 4 bases removed from V and 8 bases from J, the gap between germline ends came to 10 bases. Germline V gene lookup returns CDR1 MNHEY and CDR2 SVGEGT. The length of the CDR3 is 12 residues. The DNA for the CDR3 is TGTGCCAGCAGTTCCCGGACATTTACGCAGTATTTT. It yields the protein CASSSRTFTQYF.

The V and J genes are TRBV20-1 and TRBJ2-3; unclear D gene. V was shortened by 6 bases and J by 4 bases, with 8 bases between the two germline ends. CDR3 length: 11 amino acids. Per germline, CDR1 DFQATT and CDR2 SNEGSKA (reference sequence). CDR3 protein: CSARKSDTQYF. In nucleotides, the CDR3 is TGCAGTGCAAGGAAGTCAGATACGCAGTATTTT.

Many counts were recorded for this clonotype. The chain has TRBV7-8 and TRBJ2-1; possible D gene TRBD2, 6 bases. The germline V and J ends were trimmed by 5 bases and 3 bases, with 17 bases remaining between them. Germline CDR1 is SGHVS and CDR2 is FQNEAQ. This CDR3 is 16 amino acids long. The CDR3 loop is CASSPRETRSYNEQFF. CDR3 sequence (DNA): TGTGCCAGCAGCCCGCGCGAGACTAGGAGCTACAATGAGCAGTTCTTC. The full variable domain, its missing parts supplied by reference TRBV7-8 and TRBJ2-1, is GAGVSQSPRYKVAKRGQDVALRCDPISGHVSLFWYQQALGQGPEFLTYFQNEAQLDKSGLPSDRFFAERPEGSVSTLKIQRTQQEDSAVYLCASSPRETRSYNEQFFGPGTRLTVL.

This clonotype was seen more than once but under ten times. The rearrangement uses TRBV29-1 and TRBJ1-4; D remains unclear. Germline CDR1 reads SQVTM; CDR2 reads ANQGSEA. The CDR3 consists of 13 residues. Trimming stripped 7 bases from V and 8 bases from J, with 17 bases between. The CDR3 DNA is TGCAGCGCCTGCCTCCCGGGCGGAGAAAAACTGTTTTTT. It codes for CSACLPGGEKLFF.

This clonotype was counted ten times or more. The rearrangement uses TRBV7-2 and TRBJ1-2; D is undetermined. Germline CDR1 reads SGHTA; CDR2 reads FQGNSA. The germline V and J ends were trimmed by 0 bases and 0 bases, with 14 bases remaining between them. The CDR3 runs to 17 residues. The chain's CDR3 is CASSLAPSRHANYGYTF. The CDR3 nucleotides are TGTGCCAGCAGCTTAGCCCCGTCGAGGCATGCTAACTATGGCTACACCTTC.

This clonotype was seen repeatedly, ten times or more. V and J are TRBV6-2 or TRBV6-3 and TRBJ2-3, with 12 bases that match TRBD2. Germline lookup yields CDR1 MNHEY and CDR2 SVGEGT. This CDR3 is built from 19 residues. J was trimmed by 1 base and V by 4 bases; bases with no gene match: 12. The CDR3 loop reads CASSSTSGGLRGGTDTQYF. For the CDR3, the DNA is TGTGCCAGCAGTTCGACTAGCGGGGGACTACGTGGTGGCACAGATACGCAGTATTTT.

This clonotype was seen a handful of times. The chain joins TRBV19 to TRBJ1-5; D is perhaps TRBD1 (5 bases). Germline assignment: CDR1 LNHDA and CDR2 SQIVND (reference sequence). The CDR3 has 14 amino acids. Between the trimmed V and J ends, which lost 8 bases and 0 bases, there was a span of 11 bases. CDR3 sequence (DNA): TGTGCCAGTCTTGACAGACTTAGCAATCAGCCCCAGCATTTT. This sequence encodes CASLDRLSNQPQHF. Full variable domain (outside the CDR3, taken from reference TRBV19 and TRBJ1-5): DGGITQSPKYLFRKEGQNVTLSCEQNLNHDAMYWYRQDPGQGLRLIYYSQIVNDFQKGDIAEGYSVSREKKESFPLTVTSAQKNPTAFYLCASLDRLSNQPQHFGDGTRLSIL.

This clonotype has ten or more counts. The rearrangement joins TRBV10-3 to TRBJ2-6; D gene ambiguous. The CDR3 runs 15 residues. V gave up 3 bases and J gave up 1 base, with 7 bases separating them. CDR1 ENHRY and CDR2 SYGVKD come from the germline V gene. The CDR3 DNA is TGTGCCATCAGTGATTTGCAATCTGGGGCCAACGTCCTGACTTTC. Its translation is CAISDLQSGANVLTF.

The chain links TRBV6-8 to TRBJ2-6, with no clear D. The CDR3 contains 16 residues. V gave up 8 bases and J gave up 0 bases, with 14 bases separating them. Germline V CDR1 and CDR2: MNHGY, SAAAGT. Here the CDR3 reads CASWAAGSSGANVLTF. In DNA, the CDR3 is TGTGCCAGCTGGGCGGCAGGCAGCTCTGGGGCCAACGTCCTGACTTTC.

This clonotype was observed a handful of times. The gene calls are TRBV20-1 and TRBJ1-6; D unclear. The CDR3 length is 13 residues. Germline V gene data show CDR1 as DFQATT and CDR2 as SNEGSKA (reference sequence). V lost 1 base to trimming and J lost 5 bases, with 6 bases between them. CDR3 coding DNA: TGCAGTGCTAGAGCCTCGAATAATTCACCCCTCCACTTT. Protein: CSARASNNSPLHF.